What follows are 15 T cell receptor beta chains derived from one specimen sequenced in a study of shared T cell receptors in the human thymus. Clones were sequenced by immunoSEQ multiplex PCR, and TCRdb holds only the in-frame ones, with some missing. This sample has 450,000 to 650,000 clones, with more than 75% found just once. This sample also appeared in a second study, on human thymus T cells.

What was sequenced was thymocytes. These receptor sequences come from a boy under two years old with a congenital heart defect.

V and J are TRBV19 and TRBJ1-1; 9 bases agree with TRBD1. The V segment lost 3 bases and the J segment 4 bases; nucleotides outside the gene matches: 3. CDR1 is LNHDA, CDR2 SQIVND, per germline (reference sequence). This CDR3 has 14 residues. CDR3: CASSMGQGVTEAFF. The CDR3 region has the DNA TGTGCCAGTAGTATGGGACAGGGTGTCACTGAAGCTTTCTTT.

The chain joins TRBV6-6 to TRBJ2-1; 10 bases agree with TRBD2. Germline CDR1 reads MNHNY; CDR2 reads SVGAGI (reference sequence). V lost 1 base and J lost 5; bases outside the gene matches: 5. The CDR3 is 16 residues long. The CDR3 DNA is TGTGCCAGCAGTTACTTGGGACTAGCGAGGCACAATGAGCAGTTCTTC. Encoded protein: CASSYLGLARHNEQFF.

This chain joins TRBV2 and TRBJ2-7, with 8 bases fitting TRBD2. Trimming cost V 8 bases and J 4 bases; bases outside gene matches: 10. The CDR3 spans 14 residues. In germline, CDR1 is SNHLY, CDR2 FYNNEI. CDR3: CASLTGAGEYEQYF. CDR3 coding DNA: TGTGCCAGCCTCACGGGAGCGGGAGAGTACGAGCAGTACTTC.

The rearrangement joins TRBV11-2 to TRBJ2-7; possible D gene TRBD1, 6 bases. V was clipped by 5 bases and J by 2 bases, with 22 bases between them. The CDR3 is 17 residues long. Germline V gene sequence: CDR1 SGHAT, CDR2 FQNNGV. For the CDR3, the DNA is TGTGCCAGCAGCCACCACCTTACAGGGAAATCGACCTACGAGCAGTACTTC. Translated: CASSHHLTGKSTYEQYF. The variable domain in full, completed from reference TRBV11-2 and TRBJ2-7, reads EAGVAQSPRYKIIEKRQSVAFWCNPISGHATLYWYQQILGQGPKLLIQFQNNGVVDDSQLPKDRFSAERLKGVDSTLKIQPAKLEDSAVYLCASSHHLTGKSTYEQYFGPGTRLTVT.

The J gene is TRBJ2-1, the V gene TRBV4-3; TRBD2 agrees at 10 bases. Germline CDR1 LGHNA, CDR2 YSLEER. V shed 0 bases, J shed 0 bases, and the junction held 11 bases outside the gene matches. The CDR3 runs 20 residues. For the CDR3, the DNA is TGCGCCAGCAGCCAAGAGGGTGGCCGGACTAGCGGAGACTCCTACAATGAGCAGTTCTTC. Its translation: CASSQEGGRTSGDSYNEQFF.

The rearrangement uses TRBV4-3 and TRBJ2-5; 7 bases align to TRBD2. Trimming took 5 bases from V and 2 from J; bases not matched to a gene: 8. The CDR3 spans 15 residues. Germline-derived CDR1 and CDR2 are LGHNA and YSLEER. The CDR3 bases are TGCGCCAGCAGCGGGGGGGTAGCGGTTCAAGAGACCCAGTACTTC. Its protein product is CASSGGVAVQETQYF.

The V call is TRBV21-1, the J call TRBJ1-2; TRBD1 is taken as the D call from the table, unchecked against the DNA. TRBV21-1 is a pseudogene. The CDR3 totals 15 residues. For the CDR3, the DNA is TGTGCCAGCAGCAAAGTTGCGACAGGGGGCGATGGCTACACCTTC. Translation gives CASSKVATGGDGYTF.

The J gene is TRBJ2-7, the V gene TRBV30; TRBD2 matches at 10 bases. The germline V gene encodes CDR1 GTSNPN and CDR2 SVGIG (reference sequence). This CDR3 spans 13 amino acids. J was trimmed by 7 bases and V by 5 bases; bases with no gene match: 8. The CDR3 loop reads CAWSLAGVGEQYF. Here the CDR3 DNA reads TGTGCCTGGTCCCTAGCGGGAGTGGGGGAGCAGTACTTC. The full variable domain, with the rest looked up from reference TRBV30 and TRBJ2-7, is SQTIHQWPATLVQPVGSPLSLECTVEGTSNPNLYWYRQAAGRGLQLLFYSVGIGQISSEVPQNLSASRPQDRQFILSSKKLLLSDSGFYLCAWSLAGVGEQYFGPGTRLTVT.

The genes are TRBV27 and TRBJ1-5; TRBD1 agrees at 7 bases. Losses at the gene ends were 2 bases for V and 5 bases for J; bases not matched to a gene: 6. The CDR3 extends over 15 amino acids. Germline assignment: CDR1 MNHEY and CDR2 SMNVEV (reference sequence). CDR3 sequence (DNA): TGTGCCAGCAGTTTAACGGTTACAGGGGATCAGCCCCAGCATTTT. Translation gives CASSLTVTGDQPQHF.

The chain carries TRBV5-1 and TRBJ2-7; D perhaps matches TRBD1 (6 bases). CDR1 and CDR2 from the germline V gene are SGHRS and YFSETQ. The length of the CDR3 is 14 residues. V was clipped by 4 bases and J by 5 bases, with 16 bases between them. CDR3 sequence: CASSPPQGPDEQYF. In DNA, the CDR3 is TGCGCCAGCAGCCCCCCACAGGGCCCCGACGAGCAGTACTTC. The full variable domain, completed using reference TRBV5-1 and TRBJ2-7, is KAGVTQTPRYLIKTRGQQVTLSCSPISGHRSVSWYQQTPGQGLQFLFEYFSETQRNKGNFPGRFSGRQFSNSRSEMNVSTLELGDSALYLCASSPPQGPDEQYFGPGTRLTVT.

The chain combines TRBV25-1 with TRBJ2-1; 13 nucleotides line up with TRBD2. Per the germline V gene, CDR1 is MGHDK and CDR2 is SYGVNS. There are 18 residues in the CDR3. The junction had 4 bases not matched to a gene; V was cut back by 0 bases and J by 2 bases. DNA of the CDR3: TGTGCCAGCAGTGAATATAGACTAGCGGGAGGCCCCTACAATGAGCAGTTCTTC. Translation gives CASSEYRLAGGPYNEQFF.

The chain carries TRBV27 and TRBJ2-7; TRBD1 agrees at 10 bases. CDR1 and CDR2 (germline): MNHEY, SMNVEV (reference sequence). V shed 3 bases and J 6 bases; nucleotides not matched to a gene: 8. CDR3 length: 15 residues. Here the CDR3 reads CASSFLGTGVPEQYF. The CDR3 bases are TGTGCCAGCAGTTTCCTTGGGACAGGGGTTCCCGAGCAGTACTTC.

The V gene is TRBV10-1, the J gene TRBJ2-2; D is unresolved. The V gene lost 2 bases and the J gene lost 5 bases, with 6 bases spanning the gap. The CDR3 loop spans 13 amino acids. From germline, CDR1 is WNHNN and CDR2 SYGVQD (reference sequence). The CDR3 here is CASSERRTGELFF. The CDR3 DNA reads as TGCGCCAGCAGTGAGAGGCGGACCGGGGAGCTGTTTTTT.

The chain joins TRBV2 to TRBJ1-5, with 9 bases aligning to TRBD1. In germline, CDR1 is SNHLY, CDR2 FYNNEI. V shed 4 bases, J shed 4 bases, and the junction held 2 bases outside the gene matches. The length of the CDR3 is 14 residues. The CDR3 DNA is TGTGCCAGCAGTGGGGACAGGGTTAATCAGCCCCAGCATTTT. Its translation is CASSGDRVNQPQHF. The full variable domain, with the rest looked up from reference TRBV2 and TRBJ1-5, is EPEVTQTPSHQVTQMGQEVILRCVPISNHLYFYWYRQILGQKVEFLVSFYNNEISEKSEIFDDQFSVERPDGSNFTLKIRSTKLEDSAMYFCASSGDRVNQPQHFGDGTRLSIL.

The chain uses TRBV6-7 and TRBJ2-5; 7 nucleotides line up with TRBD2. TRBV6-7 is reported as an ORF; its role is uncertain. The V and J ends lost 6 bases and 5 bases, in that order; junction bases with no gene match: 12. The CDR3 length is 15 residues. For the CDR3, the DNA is TGTGCCAGCAGCCACCGGGAGGCCAAGGGCGAGACCCAGTACTTC. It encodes CASSHREAKGETQYF.